The 6 T cell receptor beta chains presented below share a single source sample, sequenced in a study of cytomegalovirus exposure and HLA in healthy donors. TCRdb keeps only in-frame clones here, not all; method: immunoSEQ multiplex PCR. The repertoire includes tens of thousands of clones, nearly 95% of them detected once, and about 2.1% sits in the top ten. Sequencing used PBMCs. These receptors were taken from a young woman in good health and CMV-seronegative.

The chain links TRBV5-4 to TRBJ2-7; TRBD1 agrees at 7 bases. V lost 0 bases, J lost 2 bases, and 5 bases stayed unmatched. From germline, CDR1 is SGHNT and CDR2 YYREEE (reference sequence). The CDR3 length is 15 residues. DNA for the CDR3: TGTGCCAGCAGCTTGGCCGGGACAGACCCCTACGAGCAGTACTTC. This gives the protein CASSLAGTDPYEQYF.

The chain uses TRBV5-1 and TRBJ2-5; 7 bases are a match to TRBD1. From germline, CDR1 is SGHRS and CDR2 YFSETQ. CDR3 length equals 16 residues. V was pared by 2 bases and J by 1 base, with 8 bases of the junction left unmatched. The chain's CDR3 is CASSFFDRVVQETQYF. CDR3 sequence (DNA): TGCGCCAGCAGCTTTTTTGACAGGGTTGTCCAAGAGACCCAGTACTTC.

The genes are TRBV29-1 and TRBJ1-2; 7 bases align to TRBD1. The CDR3 has 13 residues. The germline V gene encodes CDR1 SQVTM and CDR2 ANQGSEA. The trim removed 3 bases at V and 5 bases at J, leaving 6 bases unmatched. The CDR3 protein is CSVDLGTVYGYTF. In DNA, the CDR3 is TGCAGCGTTGATTTAGGGACAGTGTATGGCTACACCTTC.

This clone was seen ten or more times. The V gene is TRBV6-1, the J gene TRBJ1-4, with 7 nucleotides matching TRBD1. CDR3 length: 14 residues. Looked up from germline, CDR1 is MNHNS and CDR2 is SASEGT. V trimming: 3 bases; J trimming: 5 bases; junction bases outside the gene matches: 3. The CDR3 sequence is CASSEGRGNEKLFF. The CDR3 nucleotides read TGTGCCAGCAGTGAGGGCAGGGGGAATGAAAAACTGTTTTTT.

The genes are TRBV28 and TRBJ2-2; 8 bases align to TRBD2. The CDR3 is 16 residues long. The germline CDR1 and CDR2 sequences are MDHEN and SYDVKM. The trim removed 4 bases at V and 3 bases at J, leaving 7 bases unmatched. The CDR3 DNA reads as TGTGCCAGCAGTTCCCCCGGACTAGCCTACACCGGGGAGCTGTTTTTT. Translated, it gives CASSSPGLAYTGELFF.

The gene calls are TRBV4-2 and TRBJ2-7; 10 bases agree with TRBD2. This CDR3 region has 17 residues. CDR1 and CDR2 (germline): LGHNA, YNFKEQ. The J segment lost 0 bases and the V segment lost 0 bases, leaving 5 bases of the junction unmatched. Here the CDR3 DNA reads TGTGCCAGCAGCCAAGAAGCGGGAGGGAGCCCCTCCTACGAGCAGTACTTC. It translates to CASSQEAGGSPSYEQYF.